This T cell receptor (beta chain) was captured by sequencing in a study of Ad26.COV2.S vaccination and SARS-CoV-2 variants. Looked up from germline, CDR1 is LNHDA and CDR2 is SQIVND (reference sequence). This CDR3 contains 13 residues. V was trimmed by 5 bases and J by 6 bases, leaving 12 bases between them. Some clones are missing from TCRdb's copy, which holds only in-frame ones; the method was immunoSEQ multiplex PCR. The repertoire includes 85,000 to 120,000 clones, around three quarters of them detected once, and roughly 17% sits in the top ten. About this clone itself: Its antigen is undetermined.

Regarding the study as a whole: The TCR-based breadth and depth measures might underestimate overall T cell responses. While placebo recipients had lower spike-specific TCR breadth, vaccine recipients had more. Placebo and vaccine recipients had non-spike TCR breadth that was similar. There was reportedly substantial breadth in spike-specific CD8+ and CD4+ T cell responses after vaccination.

The TCR was taken from a human donor who had recovered from COVID-19. The specimen comprised peripheral blood, sampled after recovery from COVID-19. V is TRBV19 and J is TRBJ2-3; D is perhaps TRBD1 (6 bases). The CDR3 nucleotides read TGTGCCAGTAGTGCCTTCACAGGGGATACGCAGTATTTT. It encodes CASSAFTGDTQYF.